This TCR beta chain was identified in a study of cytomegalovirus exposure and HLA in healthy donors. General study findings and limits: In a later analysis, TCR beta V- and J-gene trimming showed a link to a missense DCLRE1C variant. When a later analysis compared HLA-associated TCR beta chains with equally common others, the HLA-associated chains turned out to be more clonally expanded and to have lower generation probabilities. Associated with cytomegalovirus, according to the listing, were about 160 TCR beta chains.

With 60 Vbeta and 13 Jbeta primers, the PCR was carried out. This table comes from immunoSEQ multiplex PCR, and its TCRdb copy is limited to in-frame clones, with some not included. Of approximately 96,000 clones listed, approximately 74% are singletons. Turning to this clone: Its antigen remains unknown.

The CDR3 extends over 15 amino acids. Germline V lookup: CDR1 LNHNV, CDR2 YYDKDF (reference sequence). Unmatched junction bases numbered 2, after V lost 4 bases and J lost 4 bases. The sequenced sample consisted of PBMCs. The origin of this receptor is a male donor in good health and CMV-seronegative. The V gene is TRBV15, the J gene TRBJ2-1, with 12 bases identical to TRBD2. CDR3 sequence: CATSTGTSGYNEQFF. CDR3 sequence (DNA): TGTGCCACCAGCACCGGGACTAGCGGGTACAATGAGCAGTTCTTC. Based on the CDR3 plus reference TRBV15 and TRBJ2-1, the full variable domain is DAMVIQNPRYQVTQFGKPVTLSCSQTLNHNVMYWYQQKSSQAPKLLFHYYDKDFNNEADTPDNFQSRRPNTSFCFLDIRSPGLGDTAMYLCATSTGTSGYNEQFFGPGTRLTVL.